This TCR beta chain was sequenced during a study of cytomegalovirus exposure and HLA in healthy donors. Overall study results and limits: According to the study, roughly 180 TCR beta chains were cytomegalovirus-associated.

This clone was counted a single time. Antigen: not known. Method: immunoSEQ multiplex PCR; TCRdb's copy keeps in-frame clones and lacks some. The data contain over 150,000 clones, around 84% of them singletons. This receptor was obtained from a human donor in good health. The specimen sequenced was PBMCs.

The CDR3 here is CASSLSTRTGGEQFF. The DNA of the CDR3 is TGCGCCAGCAGCTTGTCGACCCGGACAGGGGGCGAGCAGTTCTTC. V usage is TRBV5-1 and J usage is TRBJ2-1; 11 bases align to TRBD1. With V trimmed by 1 base and J by 10 bases, 7 bases remained unmatched. The CDR3 spans 15 residues. CDR1 is SGHRS, CDR2 YFSETQ, per germline.